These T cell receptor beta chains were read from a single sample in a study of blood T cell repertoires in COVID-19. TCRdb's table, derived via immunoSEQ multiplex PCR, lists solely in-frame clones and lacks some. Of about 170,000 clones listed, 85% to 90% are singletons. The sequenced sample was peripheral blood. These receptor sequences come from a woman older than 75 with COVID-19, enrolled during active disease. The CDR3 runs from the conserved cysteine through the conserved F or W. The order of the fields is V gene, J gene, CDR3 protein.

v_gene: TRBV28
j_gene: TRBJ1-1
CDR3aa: CASSPPGQGATEAFF

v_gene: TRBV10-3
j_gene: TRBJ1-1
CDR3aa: CAISDRRIMNTEAFF

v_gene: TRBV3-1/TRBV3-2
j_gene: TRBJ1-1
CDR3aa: CASSQAPGKGPEAFF

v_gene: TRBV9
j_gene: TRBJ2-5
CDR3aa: CASSLGGFLETQYF

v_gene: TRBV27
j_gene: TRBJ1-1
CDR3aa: CASSVDRRNTEAFF

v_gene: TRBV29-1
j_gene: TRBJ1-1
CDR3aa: CSVAKRLNTEAFF

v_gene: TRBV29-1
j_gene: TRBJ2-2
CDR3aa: CSVPGPTGELFF

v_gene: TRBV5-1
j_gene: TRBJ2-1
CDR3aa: CASSQGLLNEQFF

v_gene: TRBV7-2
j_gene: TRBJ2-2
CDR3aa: CASREGTTGELFF

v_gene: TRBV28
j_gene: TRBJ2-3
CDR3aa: CASSPPGLTDTQYF

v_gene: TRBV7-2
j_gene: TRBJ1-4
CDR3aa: CASSHGQAGGEKLFF

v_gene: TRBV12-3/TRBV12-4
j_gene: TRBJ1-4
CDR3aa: CASSLYRDEKLFF

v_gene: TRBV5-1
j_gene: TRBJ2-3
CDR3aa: CASSSSGGGMADTQYF

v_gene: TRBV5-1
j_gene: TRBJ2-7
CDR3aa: CASSLGLAGAYEQYF

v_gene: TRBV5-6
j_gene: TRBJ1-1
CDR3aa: CASAQTRNAEAFF

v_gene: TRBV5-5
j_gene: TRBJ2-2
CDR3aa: CASSFIELRQSAGELFF

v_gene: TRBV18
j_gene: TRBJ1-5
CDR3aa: CASSPGTGGQPQHF

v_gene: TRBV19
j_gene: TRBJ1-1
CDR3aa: CASSILSGNTEAFF

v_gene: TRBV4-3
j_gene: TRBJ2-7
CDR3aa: CASSQGTWGQGTYEQYF

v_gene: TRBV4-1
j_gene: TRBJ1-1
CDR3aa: CASSPGSSGLRTEAFF

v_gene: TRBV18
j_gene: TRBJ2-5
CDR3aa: CASSPTGGETQYF

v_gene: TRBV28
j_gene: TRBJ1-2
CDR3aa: CASSLTMDYGYTF

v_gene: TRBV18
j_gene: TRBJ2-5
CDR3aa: CASSPKTGGLKTQYF

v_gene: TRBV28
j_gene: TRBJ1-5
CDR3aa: CASSGGRGNQPQHF

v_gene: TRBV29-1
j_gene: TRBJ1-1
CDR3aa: CSVVRFGNTEAFF

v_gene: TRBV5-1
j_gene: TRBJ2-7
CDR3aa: CASSLAPGQGGYEQYF

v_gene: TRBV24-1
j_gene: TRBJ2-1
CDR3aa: CATSDLLDSGNYEQFF

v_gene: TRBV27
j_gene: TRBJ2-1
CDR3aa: CASSLGMVAGVDNEQFF

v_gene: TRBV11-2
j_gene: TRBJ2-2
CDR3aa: CASSLGQITGELFF

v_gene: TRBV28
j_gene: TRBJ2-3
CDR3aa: CASKVGGTSGSTDTQYF

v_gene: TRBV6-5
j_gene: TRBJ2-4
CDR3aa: CASSYSGSAKNIQYF

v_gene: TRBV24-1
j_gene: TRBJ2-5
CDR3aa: CATSDLRQSGKETQYF

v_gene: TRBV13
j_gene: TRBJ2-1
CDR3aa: CASSLAGLGGYNEQFF

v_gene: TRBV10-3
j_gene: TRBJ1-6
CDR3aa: CAIRDRASPLHF

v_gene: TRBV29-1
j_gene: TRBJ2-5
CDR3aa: CTNNPGEVETQYF

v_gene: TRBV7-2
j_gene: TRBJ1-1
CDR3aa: CASSPGGLWGWTEAFF

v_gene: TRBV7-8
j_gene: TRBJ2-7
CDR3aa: CASTRGQGYLWEQYF

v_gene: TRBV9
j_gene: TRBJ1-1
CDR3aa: CASSVGVGGTEAFF

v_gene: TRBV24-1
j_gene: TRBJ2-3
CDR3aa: CATSDSRYRDPTDTQYF

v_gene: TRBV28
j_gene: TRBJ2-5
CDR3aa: CASSARTSGAQETQYF

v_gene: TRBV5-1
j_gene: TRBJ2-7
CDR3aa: CASSPTGGWEQYF

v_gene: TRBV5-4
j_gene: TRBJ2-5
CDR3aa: CAMQKRQGGGETQYF

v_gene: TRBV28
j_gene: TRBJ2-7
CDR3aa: CASSFVSGSKREQYF

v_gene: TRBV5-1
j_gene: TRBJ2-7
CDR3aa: CASSLQAGDSYEQYF

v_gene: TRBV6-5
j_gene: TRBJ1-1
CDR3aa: CASSYESGGLNTEAFF